Sequencing of this TCR beta chain was carried out in a study of T cell changes during pregnancy in multiple sclerosis. Trimming took off 7 bases at V and 6 bases at J, with 18 bases between the two ends. CDR1 is MDHEN, CDR2 SYDVKM, per germline. This CDR3 is 14 amino acids long. Repertoires were generated with immunoSEQ multiplex PCR, while TCRdb's copy carries only in-frame clones and drops some. The sample contains approximately 40,000 clones, around 92% of which appear only once. This receptor was obtained from a female donor with multiple sclerosis, enrolled in a pregnancy study. This chain connects TRBV28 to TRBJ1-2; D is perhaps TRBD1 (6 bases). Sequencing was performed on CD8+ T cells from peripheral blood mononuclear cells, taken in the third trimester of pregnancy. In DNA, the CDR3 is TGTGCCAGCAAGGAGGTGCAGGGGTTGGATGGCTACACCTTC. Translating it yields CASKEVQGLDGYTF.